The clone carrying this T cell receptor beta chain was counted a few times. Antigen: not known. As the sequencing template, cDNA was produced by extracting RNA and reverse transcribing it. Profiled with immunoSEQ multiplex PCR; TCRdb holds only in-frame clones, not every one. The sample includes about 200,000 clones, 55% to 70% of them seen just once. The J segment lost 4 bases and the V segment lost 5 bases, leaving 4 bases of the junction unmatched. Germline V gene data show CDR1 as LNHDA and CDR2 as SQIVND (reference sequence). The length of the CDR3 is 14 residues. This sample stems from a study of CD8+ T cells in alopecia areata. On the study more broadly: Treated patients swallowed 5 to 10 mg of oral tofacitinib twice daily. Regarding the study as a whole: The study found tofacitinib significantly decreased scalp clonality and expanded CD8+ clones among the top 100.

Stated treatment: oral pan-JAK inhibitor, 5-10 mg twice daily. This sample comprised CD4+ T cells sorted from blood, obtained at week 4, from a patient treated with tofacitinib. V and J are TRBV19 and TRBJ2-3; TRBD1 matches 9 bases. The receptor was derived from a human donor with alopecia areata. The CDR3 loop reads CASSPGQGADTQYF. DNA of the CDR3: TGTGCCAGTAGTCCGGGACAGGGCGCAGATACGCAGTATTTT.